This T cell receptor beta chain was retrieved from a study of blood T cell repertoires in COVID-19 (dated by TCRdb to 2020 to 2022). General notes on the study: Samples from collaborators originated in the United States, Italy and Spain and spanned both the acute and convalescent phases of COVID-19. The material from the prospective study consisted of cDNA or gDNA derived from T cells, B-cell-depleted T cells, or PBMCs. The samples were drawn from the first 160 participants of the ongoing ImmuneRACE study and from 1,254 subjects provided by 6 global collaborators. HLA class I and class II types, where available, came from metadata supplied by the sample provider rather than from assay-based typing. Subjects who had been exposed to COVID-19, were actively infected with it, or had recovered from it provided the deeply sampled blood TCRbeta repertoires that made up the dataset. A freely available public database, intended as a resource for researchers studying the immune response to SARS-CoV-2, is where the repertoires were released. A de-identified subject ID, COVID-19 status, age in years and sex were almost always included in the sample metadata. What the work shows at the level of the full study, not this receptor alone: Clinical and demographic metadata were provided uncurated, with the amount varying by source and participant.

Of note for this clone: Its binding antigen is unknown. No clone much larger than this one lies a single base away; base qualities are absent. Other DNA sequences in the same sample also yield this CDR3.

TCRbeta CDR3 regions were amplified from genomic DNA by means of the immunoSEQ Assay, a bias-controlled multiplex PCR. Per the original workflow: Nucleated cell counts per sample were estimated from amplification of reference gene primers within the assay. To quantify the absolute abundance of each unique TCRbeta CDR3 rearrangement, sequence reads were collapsed and filtered. For each sample, productive Simpson clonality was calculated as the square root of Simpson's diversity index across productive rearrangements. TCRdb took this table from immuneACCESS and kept in-frame rearrangements with V and J called. Such tables lack part of the clones; where checked against another copy, unresolved V genes explain under half of the gap, and the rest is unexplained. V and J calls and clone size are those listed in that table; D and trimming were worked out from the DNA. In all, the sample holds approximately 260,000 clones, and 65% to 80% of those were seen once. The ten most abundant clones make up 3% to 4% of the sample.

Whole blood was collected in K2EDTA tubes by collaborating institutions according to the institutions' own protocols. Collaborator samples were shipped for TCRbeta analysis as frozen whole blood, isolated PBMCs, or DNA extracted from either sample type. CDR1 and CDR2 are drawn from the germline V gene (reference sequence): LGHDT, YNNKEL. The CDR3 measures 15 amino acids from cysteine to phenylalanine. The entry retains the CDR3 DNA only, 45 bases that are in frame from base 1. After removal of 4 bases from V and 6 bases from J, the junction retains 8 bases not matched to a gene. This TCR derives from a woman in her thirties or forties with active or convalescent COVID-19. The V and J genes are TRBV3-1 (or the pseudogene TRBV3-2) and TRBJ2-2, with 7 bases in between that match TRBD2. Specimen: peripheral blood. The bases are TGTGCCAGCAGCCCAGGGACCAGCGGGGCCGGGGAGCTGTTTTTT. Its protein reads: CASSPGTSGAGELFF.